In its sample, the clone carrying this TCR beta chain was seen a few times. Its antigen is undetermined. These data come from a study of blood T cells in healthy people across ages. Findings of the study overall: In older individuals, TCR beta diversity per million T cells was lower, falling roughly linearly with age. Greater diversity and more naive CD4+ cells were seen in long-lived donors than in aged donors.

This CDR3 contains 18 residues. The V gene end was trimmed by 6 bases and the J gene end by 6 bases; junction bases not matched to a gene: 16. Germline V gene data show CDR1 as MNHEY and CDR2 as SVGEGT. Primed by a sample-barcoded 5' primer and a J-beta primer mix, a second PCR proceeded for roughly 7 to 11 cycles. From each sample, at least 3 million paired-end reads containing CDR3 were obtained. TCRdb itself ran the 5' RACE reads through MiXCR, one entry per CDR3 protein. Of some 690,000 distinct CDR3 sequences in the sample, approximately 22% were seen once. This sequence originates from a man between 65 and 85 years old in good health. Sequencing was performed on blood. The gene calls are TRBV6-2 or TRBV6-3 and TRBJ2-3; TRBD2 aligns across 12 bases. The CDR3, as DNA: TGTGCCAGCAGGACCTTTAGACTAGCGGGGGCGAGTAGGGATACGCAGTATTTT. Amino acids: CASRTFRLAGASRDTQYF.